These 8 T cell receptor beta chains originate from one sample sequenced in a study of a mutant IDH1 vaccine in newly diagnosed glioma. The time point was: week 47, end of study. All doses held 300 ug of mutant IDH1 20-mer peptide, with topical imiquimod. TCRdb keeps only in-frame clones here, not all; method: immunoSEQ multiplex PCR. The sample includes 31,000 or so clones, about 80% seen only once; the top ten take 25% to 35%. The antigens of these receptors remain unknown. The specimen was PBMCs, collected from a glioma patient whose treatment included an IDH1 peptide vaccine. These receptors all stem from a man younger than 40 with glioma.

In its sample, this clone was seen once. The chain links TRBV6-1 to TRBJ1-5, with no clear D. With 6 bases removed from V and 7 bases from J, the gap between germline ends came to 1 base. CDR3 length equals 9 residues. CDR1 and CDR2 from the germline V gene are MNHNS and SASEGT. The CDR3 DNA is TGTGCCAGCAGCCAGCCCCAGCATTTT. It yields the protein CASSQPQHF.

The rearrangement joins TRBV5-6 to TRBJ1-1; D remains ambiguous. Trimming cost V 5 bases and J 0 bases, with 17 bases left between them. Germline CDR1 is SGHDT and CDR2 is YYEEEE. This CDR3 spans 16 amino acids. In DNA, the CDR3 is TGTGCCAGCAGTTCGACCCACACCCCAATGAACACTGAAGCTTTCTTT. It encodes CASSSTHTPMNTEAFF.

This rearrangement joins TRBV28 to TRBJ2-3; the match to TRBD2 covers 14 bases. CDR1 MDHEN and CDR2 SYDVKM come from the germline V gene. The CDR3 length is 17 residues. Unmatched junction bases numbered 6, after V lost 6 bases and J lost 1 base. CDR3 region: CASRGLAGVRGTDTQYF. In DNA form, the CDR3 reads TGTGCCAGCAGGGGACTAGCGGGGGTTCGGGGCACAGATACGCAGTATTTT.

The chain has TRBV4-1 and TRBJ1-1, with 9 bases fitting TRBD1. V was clipped by 6 bases and J by 5 bases; unmatched bases: 16. The CDR3 spans 17 residues. The germline V gene has CDR1 MGHRA and CDR2 YSYEKL. In DNA, the CDR3 is TGCGCCAGCAGGGACACCGGGACAGGGAACGTCGGAACTGAAGCTTTCTTT. Its translation: CASRDTGTGNVGTEAFF.

The V and J genes are TRBV29-1 and TRBJ2-1; 10 nucleotides align to TRBD2. The V gene's germline CDR1 is SQVTM and CDR2 ANQGSEA. V lost 6 bases and J lost 5; bases outside the gene matches: 4. This CDR3 is 13 amino acids long. CDR3 bases: TGCAGCGTGAAGCGGGAGGGTCACAATGAGCAGTTCTTC. This translates into CSVKREGHNEQFF.

The chain is built from TRBV25-1 and TRBJ1-2; 8 bases align to TRBD1. The CDR3 has 15 amino acids. J lost 5 bases, V lost 0 bases, and 5 bases had no gene match. The germline V gene has CDR1 MGHDK and CDR2 SYGVNS. The CDR3: CASSEYYGTGYGYTF. The CDR3 DNA sequence: TGTGCCAGCAGTGAATACTATGGGACAGGTTATGGCTACACCTTC.

The V call is TRBV4-2, the J call TRBJ2-7; 10 bases are a match to TRBD1. Germline CDR1 and CDR2: LGHNA and YNFKEQ. The CDR3 runs to 15 residues. V trimming: 4 bases; J trimming: 3 bases; junction bases outside the gene matches: 6. The CDR3 DNA reads TGTGCCAGCAGCCCGGGGACAGGGGATCTCTACGAGCAGTACTTC. It translates to CASSPGTGDLYEQYF.

In this sample, this clone turned up a few times. The chain uses TRBV6-1 and TRBJ2-3; perhaps TRBD1 as D (6 bases). CDR1 and CDR2 (germline): MNHNS, SASEGT. V shed 4 bases and J shed 2 bases, with 13 bases lying between them. This CDR3 has 15 amino acids. CDR3 DNA: TGTGCCAGCAGTGCCTTACAGGGCTCCACAGATACGCAGTATTTT. This gives the protein CASSALQGSTDTQYF.